One and the same sample provided the 17 T cell receptor beta chains below, sequenced in a study of cytomegalovirus exposure and HLA in healthy donors. PCR primers comprised 60 Vbeta and 13 Jbeta primers. Sequencing used immunoSEQ multiplex PCR; TCRdb keeps in-frame clones, though not all of them. The data hold about 98,000 clones, with about 80% observed a single time. Source material: PBMCs. These receptors were obtained from a man aged 18-30 years in good health and CMV-seropositive.

The chain recombines TRBV7-9 with TRBJ2-1; 8 positions match TRBD1. After removal of 1 base from V and 8 bases from J, the junction contained 4 bases not matched to a gene. Germline values: CDR1 SEHNR, CDR2 FQNEAQ (reference sequence). The CDR3 spans 14 residues. DNA for the CDR3: TGTGCCAGCAGCTTAGAGGACAGGGCCTATGAGCAGTTCTTC. Encoded protein: CASSLEDRAYEQFF.

The chain recombines TRBV12-5 with TRBJ2-3, with 7 bases matching TRBD1. The germline CDR1 and CDR2 sequences are LGHNT and FRNRAP. Trimming at V came to 3 bases and at J to 6 bases, leaving 6 bases not matched to a gene. The length of the CDR3 is 14 residues. The chain's CDR3 is CASGLGGPGDTQYF. In DNA, the CDR3 is TGTGCTAGTGGTTTAGGGGGCCCGGGGGATACGCAGTATTTT.

This clone was counted once. The chain carries TRBV9 and TRBJ1-5; tentative D call: TRBD1 (5 bases). The V gene's germline CDR1 is SGDLS and CDR2 YYNGEE. Trimming removed 4 bases from V and 3 bases from J, with 14 bases in between. This CDR3 spans 15 amino acids. CDR3 nucleotide sequence: TGTGCCAGCAGCCCCCGGGGGGGTGACAATCAGCCCCAGCATTTT. The encoded protein is CASSPRGGDNQPQHF.

This chain connects TRBV7-9 to TRBJ1-5; D perhaps matches TRBD1 (5 bases). There are 12 residues in the CDR3. Trimming left V 1 base short and J 9 bases short, with 7 bases between. CDR1 is SEHNR, CDR2 FQNEAQ, per germline (reference sequence). The CDR3 nucleotides read TGTGCCAGCAGCTTAGTGGGGGGGCCCCAGCATTTT. The encoded protein is CASSLVGGPQHF.

This chain connects TRBV29-1 to TRBJ2-7; no clear D. There are 13 residues in the CDR3. The germline gives CDR1 SQVTM, CDR2 ANQGSEA. Trimming left V 4 bases short and J 0 bases short, with 10 bases between. The CDR3 region is CSVVGGTSYEQYF. CDR3 DNA: TGCAGCGTTGTAGGCGGAACCTCCTACGAGCAGTACTTC.

The chain has TRBV18 and TRBJ1-1, with 8 bases fitting TRBD1. Germline-derived CDR1 and CDR2 are KGHSH and LQKENI. The CDR3 has 15 amino acids. After removal of 3 bases from V and 1 base from J, the junction contained 4 bases not matched to a gene. CDR3 bases: TGTGCCAGCTCACCTCCAGGGGGCACGAACACTGAAGCTTTCTTT. Translating gives CASSPPGGTNTEAFF.

The chain employs TRBV5-6 and TRBJ1-5; possible D gene TRBD1, 5 bases. The CDR3 is made up of 15 amino acids. Germline V gene data show CDR1 as SGHDT and CDR2 as YYEEEE. V was shortened by 0 bases and J by 1 base, with 8 bases between the two germline ends. The CDR3 loop is CASSLAGLSNQPQHF. The CDR3 region has the DNA TGTGCCAGCAGCTTGGCAGGGCTCAGCAATCAGCCCCAGCATTTT.

The V gene is TRBV2, the J gene TRBJ2-2; possibly TRBD1 for D (6 bases). Trimming took 6 bases from V and 2 from J, leaving 13 bases between them. Germline CDR1 reads SNHLY; CDR2 reads FYNNEI. The CDR3 has 15 residues. CDR3 sequence: CASREQGLNTGELFF. The CDR3 DNA is TGTGCCAGCAGGGAACAGGGATTAAACACCGGGGAGCTGTTTTTT.

This chain joins TRBV10-2 and TRBJ2-3, with TRBD1 matching 8 bases. The CDR3 runs 14 residues. J was trimmed by 3 bases and V by 6 bases; bases with no gene match: 5. CDR1 and CDR2 from the germline V gene are WSHSY and SAAADI. The CDR3 region has the DNA TGCGCCAGCAGCGTACGGGACAGGACAGATACGCAGTATTTT. Residues: CASSVRDRTDTQYF.

The chain carries TRBV12-2 and TRBJ2-3; the DNA was not used to check the table's D call, TRBD1. TRBV12-2 is a pseudogene segment. The CDR3 extends over 16 amino acids. This chain's CDR3 is CASRPHWWGPTDTQYF. CDR3 in DNA: TGTGCAAGTCGCCCTCACTGGTGGGGCCCCACAGATACGCAGTATTTT.

This clone has a handful of counts. The rearrangement uses TRBV5-1 and TRBJ1-6, with 7 bases fitting TRBD1. CDR3 length equals 15 residues. The V gene's germline CDR1 is SGHRS and CDR2 YFSETQ. V dropped 4 bases and J dropped 7; count of bases not matched to a gene: 8. CDR3 loop: CASSTGGTANSPLHF. The CDR3 nucleotides are TGCGCCAGCAGCACGGGGGGGACAGCAAATTCACCCCTCCACTTT.

The genes are TRBV19 and TRBJ2-7, with D possibly matching TRBD2 (5 bases). The germline gives CDR1 LNHDA, CDR2 SQIVND (reference sequence). Trimming pared 5 bases from V and 6 bases from J, leaving 17 bases between. The CDR3 sequence is 14 residues long. CDR3: CASSFGRGFSEQYF. The CDR3, as DNA: TGTGCCAGTAGTTTCGGACGAGGGTTTAGCGAGCAGTACTTC. Drawing the rest from reference TRBV19 and TRBJ2-7, the complete variable domain is DGGITQSPKYLFRKEGQNVTLSCEQNLNHDAMYWYRQDPGQGLRLIYYSQIVNDFQKGDIAEGYSVSREKKESFPLTVTSAQKNPTAFYLCASSFGRGFSEQYFGPGTRLTVT.

This sequence joins TRBV9 and TRBJ2-3; perhaps TRBD2 as D (5 bases). Trimming took 2 bases from V and 2 from J, leaving 18 bases between them. The CDR3 extends over 17 amino acids. Germline V gives CDR1 SGDLS, CDR2 YYNGEE. The CDR3 spells CASSVGSGIAFTDTQYF. CDR3 nucleotide sequence: TGTGCCAGCAGCGTTGGTTCGGGGATAGCGTTCACAGATACGCAGTATTTT.

J is TRBJ2-5 and V is TRBV5-1, with D tentatively TRBD2 (5 bases). Germline assignment: CDR1 SGHRS and CDR2 YFSETQ. The V and J ends lost 4 bases and 1 base respectively, with 23 bases between them. This CDR3 has 18 amino acids. The CDR3 sequence: CASSPRESWVGLQETQYF. CDR3 in DNA: TGCGCCAGCAGCCCGAGGGAAAGTTGGGTAGGACTCCAAGAGACCCAGTACTTC. Variable domain in full (rest from reference TRBV5-1 and TRBJ2-5): KAGVTQTPRYLIKTRGQQVTLSCSPISGHRSVSWYQQTPGQGLQFLFEYFSETQRNKGNFPGRFSGRQFSNSRSEMNVSTLELGDSALYLCASSPRESWVGLQETQYFGPGTRLLVL.

The V call is TRBV7-8, the J call TRBJ2-5; TRBD1 matches 8 bases. V was pared by 5 bases and J by 6 bases, with 11 bases of the junction left unmatched. The CDR3 is 15 residues long. Germline values: CDR1 SGHVS, CDR2 FQNEAQ. CDR3 bases: TGTGCCAGCAGCACAAGACAGGGGATGAGGAAGACCCAGTACTTC. Its protein is CASSTRQGMRKTQYF.

The chain uses TRBV19 and TRBJ2-5; D is possibly TRBD2 (7 bases). CDR1 is LNHDA and CDR2 is SQIVND in the germline V gene (reference sequence). The CDR3 covers 14 residues. Deletions cut 5 bases from V and 2 bases from J, with 12 bases between. The CDR3 reads CASSVRGGQETQYF. Here the CDR3 DNA reads TGTGCCAGTAGTGTGAGGGGGGGGCAAGAGACCCAGTACTTC.

The chain joins TRBV5-4 to TRBJ1-2; no reliable D call. CDR1 is SGHNT and CDR2 is YYREEE in the germline V gene (reference sequence). V was cut by 4 bases and J by 0 bases, with 19 bases left in between. This CDR3 contains 17 residues. As DNA, the CDR3 is TGTGCCAGCAGCCCCGTGTTTCGGTCAGCGTCTAACTATGGCTACACCTTC. Translation: CASSPVFRSASNYGYTF.